This record concerns one T cell receptor (beta chain) sequence. The antigen it recognizes is unknown. No much larger clone exists at a distance of one base, and base qualities are not known. In the germline V gene, CDR1 corresponds to SGHTA and CDR2 to FQGTGA. The CDR3 goes from the cysteine to the phenylalanine over 13 residues. This entry keeps only the CDR3 DNA: 39 bases, framed from base 1. Trimming takes 1 base from V and 6 bases from J, and the germline ends sit 10 bases apart. Using the deep immunoSEQ assay, TCR CDR3 regions were amplified from genomic DNA by multiplex PCR. Extracted genomic DNA from each cell subset was distributed evenly across all wells of several immunoSEQ 96-well plates, and each plate was treated as a replicate. For unsorted PBMC, around 300 ng genomic DNA, equal to 30,000 or so T cell genomes, was loaded into each replicate PCR. Ten immunoSEQ deep assay plates were used to sequence the unsorted PBMC genomic DNA. Purified libraries were quantified with a Qubit 3.0 fluorometer, sized on a Bioanalyzer 2100, and re-quantified with the KAPA Library Quantification kit. Each immunoSEQ 96-well plate was sequenced on its own single-read 150-cycle Illumina NextSeq 550 flow cell. The study's processing was this. Because only junctional sequences without quality scores were contained in the immunoSEQ output, filtering matching that applied to full-length reads could not be performed. Sequences were annotated with PyIR, a Python wrapper for IgBLAST v1.9, using IMGT germline references to assign V/J genes and CDR3. Reads were filtered out if the reads had weak V/J assignments (E-value above 1e-6), no CDR3, stop codons, out-of-frame junctions, or ambiguous translated residues. A V3J clonotype was defined by an identical inferred V gene, J gene, and CDR3 amino acid sequence. To compute the percentage overlap between repertoires, the number of shared unique clonotypes was divided by the size of the smaller repertoire. Richness of each repertoire was evaluated using RTK rarefaction, the Chao1 estimator, and Recon v2.1 estimates of unobserved clonotypes. The immuneACCESS repertoire file appears here via TCRdb, limited to in-frame rearrangements. These files lack a portion of the clones; in checked studies, under half of the deficit traces to unresolved V genes, and the cause of the others is not known. That table furnishes V, J and clone size, whereas the DNA furnished D and trimming. In all, the sample holds about 480,000 clones, and less than 85% of those were seen once. The top ten hold about an eighth of the sample.

The data are from a study of shared clonotypes between healthy human individuals (dated by TCRdb to about 2020). Looking at the study overall: The cohort included three men and a couple of women between 18 and 49 years of age. To estimate repertoire size and how much clonotypes are shared between individuals, the study performed deep sequencing of blood TCR repertoires from a handful of healthy adults. Between about 0.8 and 9.5 billion PBMCs per donor were obtained by leukapheresis. Different laboratories and diverse techniques were used to prepare libraries and sequence TCR repertoires, to increase sequencing depth and limit assay-specific biases. Findings and caveats that apply to the study as a whole: Sampling was limited to blood, and TCR repertoires in tissue likely differ from TCR repertoires in blood. Because the study included a small number of donors, the genetic and exposure-history diversity represented was limited. Pairwise subsampling led to the expectation that sequencing depth would affect the degree of clonotype sharing among donors.

Healthy HIV-negative adults with no recently reported acute infections or vaccinations were included as donors. Every donor was a Caucasian adult living in Nashville, Tennessee, USA. For unsorted samples, approximately 84 million PBMCs were counted, and genomic DNA was extracted using the QIAamp DNA Blood Mini kit. Blood was collected by leukapheresis, and PBMCs were isolated by Ficoll-Histopaque density gradient centrifugation and then cryopreserved in liquid nitrogen vapor phase. The sequence joins TRBV7-3 to TRBJ2-7; TRBD2 could be the D gene, as 6 bases match. Sequences were obtained from PBMCs. The TCR sequence derives from a middle-aged woman in good health. Some clones in this sample may be carry-over from other donors' samples. The sequenced DNA is TGTGCCAGCAGCTTAAGGATGGGGGGCGAGCAGTACTTC. Its translation is CASSLRMGGEQYF.